The next 22 T cell receptor beta chains were all read from a single sample in a study of regulatory T cells in long-lasting Graves disease. The time point is: newly diagnosed GD, antithyroid drugs for less than 3 months. From PBMCs, RNA was extracted and then used to make the TCR library. Assembly of TCR beta libraries relied on iRepertoire HTBI primers together with Arm-PCR of CDR3 regions. MiXCR was run by TCRdb on the multiplex PCR reads, yielding one entry per CDR3 protein. Altogether about 430,000 distinct CDR3 sequences are present, approximately 16% being singletons, with the ten largest covering over 7%. This sample was also put to use in a study of T cells in Graves' hyperthyroidism and ophthalmopathy.

The sample in question was peripheral blood mononuclear cells (PBMCs), obtained at new diagnosis, from a patient treated with antithyroid drugs. The receptors were gathered from a woman in her thirties or forties with Graves disease.

This clonotype was observed many times. The genes are TRBV6-1 and TRBJ1-1, with D possibly matching TRBD1 (6 bases). This CDR3 region has 13 residues. The germline gives CDR1 MNHNS, CDR2 SASEGT. V lost 8 bases to trimming and J lost 2 bases, with 12 bases between them. The chain's CDR3 is CASYPGDNTEAFF. Written as DNA, the CDR3 is TGTGCCAGCTATCCAGGGGATAACACTGAAGCTTTCTTT.

The table lists this clonotype with a few counts. The rearrangement uses TRBV29-1 and TRBJ2-7; a weak D match, TRBD2 (5 bases). Trimming removed 6 bases from V and 2 bases from J, with 11 bases in between. The CDR3 has 12 amino acids. Per germline, CDR1 SQVTM and CDR2 ANQGSEA. CDR3: CSVQEETYEQYF. CDR3 nucleotides: TGCAGCGTGCAGGAGGAGACCTACGAGCAGTACTTC.

This clonotype was seen a few times. This chain connects TRBV5-1 to TRBJ2-6; D is uncertain. Germline V gene data show CDR1 as SGHRS and CDR2 as YFSETQ. This CDR3 has 17 amino acids. V was shortened by 0 bases and J by 1 base, with 11 bases between the two germline ends. The CDR3 sequence is CASSLADKGSGANVLTF. The DNA of the CDR3 is TGCGCCAGCAGCTTGGCCGATAAGGGATCTGGGGCCAACGTCCTGACTTTC.

This clonotype was picked up many times. The CDR3 sequence: CASYETQYF. CDR3 coding DNA: TGTGCCAGCTATGAGACCCAGTACTTC. V usage is TRBV28 and J usage is TRBJ2-5; D gene uncertain. This CDR3 spans 9 amino acids. Germline CDR1 is MDHEN and CDR2 is SYDVKM. V lost 8 bases, J lost 5 bases, and 3 bases lay in between.

This clonotype was observed many times. V and J are TRBV28 and TRBJ2-5, with 9 bases identical to TRBD2. The junction had 6 bases not matched to a gene; V was cut back by 5 bases and J by 5 bases. The CDR3 contains 14 residues. From germline, CDR1 is MDHEN and CDR2 SYDVKM. The CDR3 DNA follows: TGTGCCAGCAGTCCGGGACTAGCTTGGGAGACCCAGTACTTC. As protein: CASSPGLAWETQYF.

This clonotype was picked up a small number of times. This chain connects TRBV24-1 to TRBJ2-7; tentatively, D is TRBD1 or TRBD2 (5 bases each). The CDR3 length is 14 residues. Germline assignment: CDR1 KGHDR and CDR2 SFDVKD. V was shortened by 12 bases and J by 2 bases, with 19 bases between the two germline ends. The CDR3 reads CAELTNQGAYEQYF. CDR3 DNA: TGTGCCGAACTAACAAACCAGGGAGCCTACGAGCAGTACTTC.

This clonotype was detected ten times or more. The genes are TRBV11-1 and TRBJ2-4; D may be TRBD1 (5 bases). V was clipped by 1 base and J by 7 bases, with 11 bases between them. Germline V gene data show CDR1 as SGHAT and CDR2 as FQDESV (reference sequence). CDR3 length equals 14 residues. CDR3 DNA: TGTGCCAGCAGCTTAGGTCAGGGCAACAACATTCAGTACTTC. Protein product: CASSLGQGNNIQYF. The complete variable domain, with remaining parts taken from reference TRBV11-1 and TRBJ2-4, reads EAEVAQSPRYKITEKSQAVAFWCDPISGHATLYWYRQILGQGPELLVQFQDESVVDDSQLPKDRFSAERLKGVDSTLKIQPAELGDSAMYLCASSLGQGNNIQYFGAGTRLSVL.

This clonotype came up many times. This chain joins TRBV11-2 and TRBJ2-7, with D maybe TRBD1 (7 bases). The V and J ends lost 2 bases and 3 bases respectively, with 23 bases between them. CDR3 length: 18 amino acids. In germline, CDR1 is SGHAT, CDR2 FQNNGV. CDR3 in DNA: TGTGCCAGCAGCTTAAACCATCCGGGCAGGGGGGTGGTCTACGAGCAGTACTTC. Its protein is CASSLNHPGRGVVYEQYF.

There are a few counts of this clonotype. The gene calls are TRBV3-1 and TRBJ1-4; D remains ambiguous. Trimming took off 3 bases at V and 8 bases at J, with 13 bases between the two ends. CDR3 size: 14 residues. The germline V gene encodes CDR1 LGHDT and CDR2 YNNKEL (reference sequence). In DNA, the CDR3 is TGTGCCAGCAGCCAGTCCCGGGAGGTGGAAAAACTGTTTTTT. This sequence encodes CASSQSREVEKLFF.

This clonotype has more than one count but fewer than ten. The chain carries TRBV19 and TRBJ1-3; D gene uncertain. CDR3 length: 13 amino acids. V was cut by 6 bases and J by 0 bases, with 6 bases left in between. Germline assignment: CDR1 LNHDA and CDR2 SQIVND (reference sequence). In DNA form, the CDR3 reads TGTGCCAGTAGATACGCCTCTGGAAACACCATATATTTT. It translates to CASRYASGNTIYF.

This clonotype was recorded many times. V is TRBV2 and J is TRBJ2-1, with 7 bases fitting TRBD2. CDR1 and CDR2 from the germline V gene are SNHLY and FYNNEI. The CDR3 runs 16 residues. V lost 5 bases, J lost 8 bases, and 15 bases stayed unmatched. The CDR3: CASSREAGVVGDEQFF. DNA of the CDR3: TGTGCCAGCAGTCGAGAGGCGGGAGTGGTAGGCGATGAGCAGTTCTTC. Filled out from reference TRBV2 and TRBJ2-1, the complete variable domain reads EPEVTQTPSHQVTQMGQEVILRCVPISNHLYFYWYRQILGQKVEFLVSFYNNEISEKSEIFDDQFSVERPDGSNFTLKIRSTKLEDSAMYFCASSREAGVVGDEQFFGPGTRLTVL.

In its sample, this clonotype was seen many times. The chain is built from TRBV19 and TRBJ1-5, with 8 bases matching TRBD1. This CDR3 spans 17 amino acids. Unmatched junction bases numbered 9, after V lost 0 bases and J lost 5 bases. Per germline, CDR1 LNHDA and CDR2 SQIVND (reference sequence). In DNA form, the CDR3 reads TGTGCCAGTAGTATAGATGATGCAGGGGGCCTTGATCAGCCCCAGCATTTT. Amino acid sequence: CASSIDDAGGLDQPQHF.

This clonotype was detected many times. The V call is TRBV6-1, the J call TRBJ2-1, with D tentatively TRBD2 (6 bases). This CDR3 spans 15 amino acids. Trimming removed 6 bases from V and 2 bases from J, with 14 bases in between. Per germline, CDR1 MNHNS and CDR2 SASEGT. The CDR3 here is CASRRRESAYNEQFF. Here the CDR3 DNA reads TGTGCCAGCAGGCGTCGGGAGAGCGCCTACAATGAGCAGTTCTTC.

The rearrangement joins TRBV20-1 to TRBJ2-2, with 9 bases lining up with TRBD2. After removal of 3 bases from V and 4 bases from J, the junction contained 3 bases not matched to a gene. Germline V gives CDR1 DFQATT, CDR2 SNEGSKA (reference sequence). The CDR3 covers 14 residues. The chain's CDR3 is CSARATSGTGELFF. CDR3 bases: TGCAGTGCTAGGGCGACTAGCGGCACCGGGGAGCTGTTTTTT.

V and J are TRBV5-1 and TRBJ1-2, with TRBD1 as a possible D gene (6 bases). V shed 4 bases and J shed 3 bases, with 16 bases lying between them. The CDR3 has 15 amino acids. CDR1 is SGHRS and CDR2 is YFSETQ in the germline V gene. The CDR3 DNA follows: TGCGCCAGCAGCGACACCCCGACAGGCGACTATGGCTACACCTTC. Its translation is CASSDTPTGDYGYTF.

This clonotype was recorded at least ten times. The V call is TRBV11-2, the J call TRBJ1-1; possible D gene TRBD1, 6 bases. V dropped 5 bases and J dropped 4 bases, with 17 bases sitting between them. CDR3 size: 15 residues. Germline V gene sequence: CDR1 SGHAT, CDR2 FQNNGV. This CDR3 reads CASSTHPGRGTEAFF. Here the CDR3 DNA reads TGTGCCAGCAGCACCCACCCGGGCAGGGGCACTGAAGCTTTCTTT.

V and J are TRBV4-3 and TRBJ2-7; D is possibly TRBD1 or TRBD2 (5 bases each). V was trimmed by 0 bases and J by 0 bases, leaving 9 bases between them. The CDR3 is made up of 15 amino acids. Germline V gives CDR1 LGHNA, CDR2 YSLEER. In DNA form, the CDR3 reads TGCGCCAGCAGCCAAGATTTCGGGACCTCCTACGAGCAGTACTTC. Protein: CASSQDFGTSYEQYF.

The sample holds many counts of this clonotype. The V gene is TRBV15, the J gene TRBJ2-2; D possibly corresponds to TRBD1 (5 bases). The germline V and J ends were trimmed by 0 bases and 4 bases, with 12 bases remaining between them. The germline gives CDR1 LNHNV, CDR2 YYDKDF (reference sequence). The CDR3 is 16 residues long. In DNA form, the CDR3 reads TGTGCCACCAGCAGAGAGGGGCGACAGCTCACCGGGGAGCTGTTTTTT. This encodes CATSREGRQLTGELFF.

The chain combines TRBV12-3 or TRBV12-4 with TRBJ1-2; a possible D gene is TRBD1 (5 bases). Trimming left V 5 bases short and J 0 bases short, with 16 bases between. The CDR3 extends over 16 amino acids. CDR3 residues: CASSRGSATANYGYTF. In DNA form, the CDR3 reads TGTGCCAGCAGTCGGGGGAGTGCAACAGCTAACTATGGCTACACCTTC.

This clonotype occurred a few times. The gene calls are TRBV20-1 and TRBJ1-3, with TRBD1 identical over 9 bases. Trimming took 5 bases from V and 2 from J; bases not matched to a gene: 1. CDR1 is DFQATT and CDR2 is SNEGSKA in the germline V gene (reference sequence). The CDR3 spans 13 residues. The CDR3 loop is CSARQGAGNTIYF. CDR3 bases: TGCAGTGCTCGACAGGGGGCTGGAAACACCATATATTTT.

The rearrangement uses TRBV30 and TRBJ2-2; TRBD2 agrees at 12 bases. With V trimmed by 7 bases and J by 1 base, 1 base remained unmatched. The CDR3 extends over 14 amino acids. Germline-derived CDR1 and CDR2 are GTSNPN and SVGIG (reference sequence). DNA of the CDR3: TGTGCCTTGACTAGCGGGGGGAACACCGGGGAGCTGTTTTTT. Translation gives CALTSGGNTGELFF.

The chain links TRBV2 to TRBJ2-5, with 9 nucleotides matching TRBD2. The germline CDR1 and CDR2 sequences are SNHLY and FYNNEI. After removal of 2 bases from V and 0 bases from J, the junction contained 7 bases not matched to a gene. The CDR3 contains 17 residues. Here the CDR3 DNA reads TGTGCCAGCAGTGAATTTGCGGGAGGGTGGGACCAAGAGACCCAGTACTTC. It specifies CASSEFAGGWDQETQYF. Combining the CDR3 with reference TRBV2 and TRBJ2-5 gives the whole variable domain EPEVTQTPSHQVTQMGQEVILRCVPISNHLYFYWYRQILGQKVEFLVSFYNNEISEKSEIFDDQFSVERPDGSNFTLKIRSTKLEDSAMYFCASSEFAGGWDQETQYFGPGTRLLVL.